This T cell receptor (beta chain) was obtained from a study of human T cells and chemical hapten exposure (dated by TCRdb to the early 2020s). With respect to the entire study: For sensitization, 2% DPC in acetone was applied to a 2 cm by 2 cm area of upper inner arm skin. Patients additionally received weekly therapeutic DPC doses to the scalp throughout the roughly 23-week study period. Most of the patients in the cohort were female, and the cohort covered alopecia areata with under or over 50% scalp involvement, alopecia totalis and alopecia universalis. Patch tests used Finn chambers with 0.01% DPC on the upper back, scored after 6 days by International Contact Dermatitis Research Group standards. Libraries were pooled for sequencing, and variation in per-sample TCR yields was attributed mainly to small differences in library volumes within the pool. Peripheral blood TCR repertoire changes were tracked in vivo in alopecia patients during primary and secondary sensitization to the hapten diphenylcyclopropenone (DPC). Patient blood was sampled pre-sensitization (week 0) and at 2, 6 and about 24 weeks after DPC sensitization. Twenty-nine alopecia patients gave blood for TCR sequencing at one to four time points (pre-sensitization, 2, 6 and 24 weeks). Broader findings and caveats from the paper: Because all patients had alopecia, a presumed autoimmune disease, the immune response of the patients might differ from that of healthy individuals. Compared with pre-sensitization or healthy control sets, expanded TCRs formed significantly more large CDR3 similarity clusters, which is consistent with antigen-driven responses. Patch test score correlated positively with the number of PT1 expanded TCRs, reaching significance at thresholds 8, 16 and 32 but not at 4. Repeated subsampling changed both the strength of the expansion versus patch-test correlation and the threshold at which the correlation became significant. DPC sensitization did not change how many TCRs were above 1 in 1000 frequency, and no evidence was found of alterations in global repertoire structure.

There are a few counts of this clonotype. Which antigen it targets is not known. No much larger clone is present one base from it, and per-base qualities are unavailable. Library method: RACE. Reads for this sample came from a NextSeq 500. During library preparation, unique molecular identifiers were attached to individual cDNA molecules so that TCRs could be counted in a quantitative, reproducible way. For every blood RNA sample, sequencing covered both the TCR alpha and TCR beta chains. Per the original workflow: A median of roughly 98,000 TCRs per sample was observed, with a range of roughly 20,000 to 750,000. The Decombinator software suite was used to annotate V, J and CDR3 in the TCR reads. To make PS versus PT1 abundance plots, every sample was subsampled to the same number of TCRs (28,000). Expanded TCRs were defined as absent before sensitization and observed at least eight times at the 2-week time point. Using fastp trimming at Q25 and MiXCR clonotype assembly, TCRdb reanalyzed the public sequencing data and kept in-frame beta chains. Entries are consolidated by CDR3 protein sequence, retaining the most common genes and DNA. The V and J calls come from TCRdb's annotation, not from the publication. The sample table contains some 300,000 distinct CDR3 sequences; only one count was recorded for around 5.5% of them. The ten top clones hold around 8% of the sample.

The time point label, read with the paper, signifies: pre-sensitization, week 0. The treatment or condition label, as the study defines it: therapeutic diphenylcyclopropenone sensitization with weekly scalp DPC. At each patch-test visit, blood was drawn before the patch test was applied. Eligible patients were aged 18 to 70, diagnosed with alopecia, deemed suitable for DPC therapy, and excluded if pregnant. Total RNA was isolated from unfractionated whole blood collected in Tempus Blood RNA tubes. V is reduced by 0 bases and J by 0 bases, leaving a spacing of 10 bases between them. From cysteine to phenylalanine, the CDR3 is 16 amino acids long. Only CDR3 DNA remains: 48 bases, in frame from the first base. The CDR1 and CDR2 encoded by the germline V gene are SGHRS and YFSETQ.

This TCR was recovered from a woman between 18 and 29 years old with alopecia areata. Some clones in this sample may be carry-over from other donors' samples. The chain is made from TRBV5-1 and TRBJ2-1; the D gene remains uncertain. The source was whole blood, collected in connection with sensitization to the hapten diphenylcyclopropenone (DPC). CDR3 protein: CASSLVATGSYNEQFF. The DNA sequence follows: TGCGCCAGCAGCTTGGTTGCGACTGGCTCCTACAATGAGCAGTTCTTC.